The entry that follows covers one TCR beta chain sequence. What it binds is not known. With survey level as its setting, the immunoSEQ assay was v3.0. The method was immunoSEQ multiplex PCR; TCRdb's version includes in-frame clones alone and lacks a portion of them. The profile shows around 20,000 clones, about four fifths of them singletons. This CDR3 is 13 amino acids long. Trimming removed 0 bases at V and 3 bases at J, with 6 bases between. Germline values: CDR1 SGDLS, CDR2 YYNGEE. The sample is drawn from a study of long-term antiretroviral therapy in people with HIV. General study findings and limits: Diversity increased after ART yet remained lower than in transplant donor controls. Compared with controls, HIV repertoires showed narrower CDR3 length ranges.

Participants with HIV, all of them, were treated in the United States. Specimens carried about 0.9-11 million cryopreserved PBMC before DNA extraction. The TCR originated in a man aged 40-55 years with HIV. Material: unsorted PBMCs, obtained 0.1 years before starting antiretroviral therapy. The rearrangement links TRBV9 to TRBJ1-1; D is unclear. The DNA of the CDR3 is TGTGCCAGCAGCGTAGGTCTTGACACTGAAGCTTTCTTT. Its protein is CASSVGLDTEAFF.